The sequence of this T cell receptor (beta chain) was determined in a study of response to subunit inactivated influenza vaccine. Using its own MiXCR run on the RT-PCR reads, TCRdb lists one record per CDR3 protein. The sample gives just under 550,000 distinct CDR3 sequences, around 21% of which show up once; roughly 2.8% is in the top ten. The V gene's germline CDR1 is DFQATT and CDR2 SNEGSKA (reference sequence). The CDR3 contains 15 residues. J was trimmed by 4 bases and V by 6 bases; bases with no gene match: 14. Another study also made use of these data, one on T cells expressing NK-cell markers. According to that study: UMI-tagged 5'RACE template switching yielded the TCR beta cDNA. Out of eight donors sequenced, seven tested HCMV-seropositive and the remaining one seronegative. A handful of donors likewise had their CD3+CD56-NKG2C+ fraction led by these clonotypes.

This receptor was taken from a man over 45 who received an inactivated influenza vaccine. The specimen was CD4+ T cells sorted from PBMCs, collected 12 days after vaccination. The chain has TRBV20-1 and TRBJ2-7; 8 bases match TRBD1. The CDR3 coding sequence is TGCAGTGCCACCCAGGGGGCGCGGCCCCCATACGAGCAGTACTTC. It specifies CSATQGARPPYEQYF.